These 16 T cell receptor beta chains share one sample of origin, sequenced in a study of blood T cell repertoires in COVID-19 (dated by TCRdb to 2020 to 2021). The protocol used for the library was the immunoSEQ multiplex PCR assay. This immuneACCESS table, as held by TCRdb, lists in-frame sequences with V and J called but not all clones. Of the missing ones, under half trace to an unresolved V gene in checked studies; the others have no known cause. The sample profile shows under 300,000 clones; around 88% of them were found once. The ten largest clones represent about 2.5% of the sample. The sequenced material came from PBMCs or T cells enriched from blood (not recorded which). These TCRs come from a woman aged 40 to 50 with acute COVID-19.

The chain recombines TRBV27 with TRBJ2-7; 10 bases agree with TRBD1. CDR1 and CDR2 (germline): MNHEY, SMNVEV (reference sequence). With V trimmed by 8 bases and J by 0 bases, 4 bases remained unmatched. The CDR3 runs to 14 residues. This CDR3 reads CASRWTGGSYEQYF. DNA of the CDR3: TGTGCCAGCCGTTGGACAGGGGGCTCCTACGAGCAGTACTTC.

The chain combines TRBV5-1 with TRBJ2-5; TRBD1 aligns across 8 bases. The CDR3 is 15 residues long. Per germline, CDR1 SGHRS and CDR2 YFSETQ. The V gene end was trimmed by 4 bases and the J gene end by 1 base; junction bases not matched to a gene: 6. The DNA of the CDR3 is TGCGCCAGCAGCCAACTGGGACAGGTCCAAGAGACCCAGTACTTC. Protein sequence: CASSQLGQVQETQYF.

The chain is built from TRBV6-1 and TRBJ1-5, with 7 bases identical to TRBD1. The V segment lost 0 bases and the J segment 6 bases; nucleotides outside the gene matches: 2. CDR1 and CDR2 from the germline V gene are MNHNS and SASEGT. This CDR3 spans 14 amino acids. CDR3 nucleotide sequence: TGTGCCAGCAGTGAAGCCGACAGGGTTCAGCCCCAGCATTTT. It specifies CASSEADRVQPQHF.

The chain has TRBV10-3 and TRBJ2-1, with D perhaps TRBD2 (6 bases). The CDR3 consists of 12 residues. Germline assignment: CDR1 ENHRY and CDR2 SYGVKD. V gave up 4 bases and J gave up 9 bases, with 10 bases separating them. The chain's CDR3 is CAISATAGEQFF. CDR3 DNA: TGTGCCATCAGTGCTACAGCGGGTGAGCAGTTCTTC.

This rearrangement joins TRBV4-1 to TRBJ2-1; 8 bases are a match to TRBD2. This CDR3 region has 16 residues. Germline V lookup: CDR1 MGHRA, CDR2 YSYEKL. V gave up 1 base and J gave up 5 bases; unmatched junction bases: 7. This CDR3 reads CASSQVGTRGDNEQFF. CDR3 coding DNA: TGCGCCAGCAGCCAAGTGGGGACTAGGGGGGACAATGAGCAGTTCTTC.

The chain combines TRBV9 with TRBJ1-1; the match to TRBD1 covers 9 bases. J lost 3 bases, V lost 3 bases, and 12 bases had no gene match. The CDR3 has 17 residues. In germline, CDR1 is SGDLS, CDR2 YYNGEE. For the CDR3, the DNA is TGTGCCAGCAGCGGACCGGGACAGGGTTCCCCAGACACTGAAGCTTTCTTT. Translating gives CASSGPGQGSPDTEAFF.

The chain uses TRBV5-1 and TRBJ1-2; unclear D gene. Germline V gives CDR1 SGHRS, CDR2 YFSETQ. Trimming took off 0 bases at V and 4 bases at J, with 19 bases between the two ends. The CDR3 spans 17 residues. CDR3 sequence: CASSLGVARRDFYGYTF. The CDR3 region has the DNA TGCGCCAGCAGCTTGGGTGTGGCCCGCCGAGACTTCTATGGCTACACCTTC.

The CDR3 DNA follows: TGTGCCAGCAGTTACTTTAGGACAGAGAATACGCAGTATTTT. The encoded protein is CASSYFRTENTQYF. The genes are TRBV6-6 and TRBJ2-3; possibly TRBD1 for D (6 bases). This CDR3 spans 14 amino acids. With 1 base removed from V and 7 bases from J, the gap between germline ends came to 12 bases. The germline V gene encodes CDR1 MNHNY and CDR2 SVGAGI (reference sequence).

The rearrangement joins TRBV7-2 to TRBJ1-5; maybe TRBD1 (6 bases). V lost 3 bases to trimming and J lost 3 bases, with 15 bases between them. This CDR3 spans 16 amino acids. CDR1 and CDR2 from the germline V gene are SGHTA and FQGNSA. The CDR3 nucleotides read TGTGCCAGCAGCTTGGCTCCGGGACACTACAATCAGCCCCAGCATTTT. Its protein is CASSLAPGHYNQPQHF.

The genes are TRBV3-1 (or the pseudogene TRBV3-2) and TRBJ2-7; D is possibly TRBD2 (6 bases). Germline CDR1 LGHDT, CDR2 YNNKEL (reference sequence). The CDR3 has 15 residues. Between the trimmed V and J ends, which lost 1 base and 2 bases, there was a span of 12 bases. Here the CDR3 reads CASSQGRDRPYEQYV. The CDR3 region has the DNA TGTGCCAGCAGCCAAGGGAGGGACCGTCCCTACGAGCAGTACGTC.

V is TRBV5-6 and J is TRBJ2-6; D might be TRBD1 (6 bases). Germline V CDR1 and CDR2: SGHDT, YYEEEE. V shed 5 bases and J shed 1 base, with 13 bases lying between them. There are 16 residues in the CDR3. Written as DNA, the CDR3 is TGTGCCAGCAGTCCGGGACAAAGGTCTGGGGCCAACGTCCTGACTTTC. It yields the protein CASSPGQRSGANVLTF.

This rearrangement joins TRBV11-3 to TRBJ1-2; 7 bases match TRBD1. Germline trimming cut 5 bases from V and 8 bases from J; bases unmatched to any gene: 11. The CDR3 loop spans 14 amino acids. The germline gives CDR1 SGHNT, CDR2 YENEEA. DNA of the CDR3: TGTGCCAGCAGCCCTAGACAGGGAGTAGGAGGCTACACCTTC. Translated: CASSPRQGVGGYTF. Based on the CDR3 plus reference TRBV11-3 and TRBJ1-2, the full variable domain is EAGVVQSPRYKIIEKKQPVAFWCNPISGHNTLYWYLQNLGQGPELLIRYENEEAVDDSQLPKDRFSAERLKGVDSTLKIQPAELGDSAVYLCASSPRQGVGGYTFGSGTRLTVV.

This clone was observed a single time. The chain uses TRBV20-1 and TRBJ2-7, with D possibly matching TRBD2 (6 bases). CDR1 and CDR2 from the germline V gene are DFQATT and SNEGSKA (reference sequence). The V and J ends lost 3 bases and 2 bases respectively, with 11 bases between them. This CDR3 spans 13 amino acids. CDR3 residues: CSASPLATYEQYF. CDR3 coding DNA: TGCAGTGCTAGTCCCCTAGCGACCTACGAGCAGTACTTC.

The J gene is TRBJ2-7, the V gene TRBV21-1; the table assigns TRBD2, which was not confirmed against the DNA. TRBV21-1 is described as a pseudogene. The CDR3 has 16 residues. The CDR3 DNA reads as TGTGCCAGCAGCGGCCCCGTTTGGGACTTATCCTACGAGCAGTACGTC. Translation gives CASSGPVWDLSYEQYV.

This clone came up a few times. The V gene is TRBV9, the J gene TRBJ1-1; D unclear. The CDR3 runs 13 residues. Per the germline V gene, CDR1 is SGDLS and CDR2 is YYNGEE. Trimming removed 0 bases from V and 7 bases from J, with 10 bases in between. The CDR3 coding sequence is TGTGCCAGCAGCGTAGACGATACGGGTGAAGCTTTCTTT. Protein product: CASSVDDTGEAFF.

V is TRBV24-1 and J is TRBJ2-1; 7 nucleotides align to TRBD1. The CDR3 is 13 amino acids. V was clipped by 4 bases and J by 8 bases; unmatched bases: 4. CDR1 is KGHDR and CDR2 is SFDVKD in the germline V gene. This CDR3 is CATSERTGDEQFF. CDR3 DNA: TGTGCCACCAGTGAACGGACAGGCGATGAGCAGTTCTTC.